This T cell receptor beta chain was sequenced for a study of blood T cell repertoires in COVID-19. Original processing methods: Amplification of reference gene primers provided the estimated nucleated cell counts. The assay was immunoSEQ multiplex PCR, and TCRdb's table has in-frame clones only and misses some. V and J calls and clone size are copied from that table; D and trimming were computed from the DNA. The table records under 300,000 clones, about 88% of them present only once. This CDR3 contains 17 residues. V lost 3 bases to trimming and J lost 4 bases; unmatched junction nucleotides: 9. Germline-derived CDR1 and CDR2 are SGHNT and YYREEE (reference sequence).

This rearrangement joins TRBV5-4 to TRBJ2-7; 14 nucleotides match TRBD2. This TCR was sampled from a human donor with COVID-19, enrolled during active disease. The donor label of this sample is uncertain. Sequencing was carried out using peripheral blood. The DNA for the CDR3 is TGTGCCAGCAGCTCCCTCGGGACTAGCGGGAGCCGGTACGAGCAGTACTTC. Its translation: CASSSLGTSGSRYEQYF.